The clone carrying this T cell receptor beta chain has just a few counts. What it binds is not known. Genes and germline are mouse. The read ends 1 residue shy of where the CDR3 ends; the end is completed using the germline J gene. The CDR3 has 14 amino acids. The germline V gene encodes CDR1 KGHTA and CDR2 FQNQQP. These data originate in a study of tissue T cells after allogeneic stem cell transplantation. Regarding the study as a whole: Limitations included a small, clinically heterogeneous cohort and limited sampling depth. Which tissue TCRs were alloreactive or antigen-specific was not determined. Some clones might be persisting host cells.

The sample's time point: mouse harvest day 14 after allogeneic transplant. The graft held 10^6 splenic CD5+ T cells and 10^7 T-cell-depleted bone marrow cells. B6 (H2b) cells into BALB/c (H2d) mice; tissues taken at day 7 or 14. Survey-depth TCRbeta CDR3 sequencing reported V/J genes and productive frequencies. The data were produced by immunoSEQ multiplex PCR, yet TCRdb's version contains in-frame clones alone and is incomplete. The sample consists of thousands of clones, around a third of them appearing once. This sequence joins TRBV23 and TRBJ2-3; the D segment call TRBD1 is taken from the table without a DNA check. Sequencing used skin. The receptor's source is a female BALB/c mouse given C57BL/6 T cells with graft-versus-host disease after an allogeneic hematopoietic cell transplant. The DNA read from the CDR3 is TGCTCCAGCAGCCCTACAGGGGTTGCAGAAACGCTGTAT. Protein sequence: CSSSPTGVAETLY. The entire CDR3 protein is CSSSPTGVAETLYF.